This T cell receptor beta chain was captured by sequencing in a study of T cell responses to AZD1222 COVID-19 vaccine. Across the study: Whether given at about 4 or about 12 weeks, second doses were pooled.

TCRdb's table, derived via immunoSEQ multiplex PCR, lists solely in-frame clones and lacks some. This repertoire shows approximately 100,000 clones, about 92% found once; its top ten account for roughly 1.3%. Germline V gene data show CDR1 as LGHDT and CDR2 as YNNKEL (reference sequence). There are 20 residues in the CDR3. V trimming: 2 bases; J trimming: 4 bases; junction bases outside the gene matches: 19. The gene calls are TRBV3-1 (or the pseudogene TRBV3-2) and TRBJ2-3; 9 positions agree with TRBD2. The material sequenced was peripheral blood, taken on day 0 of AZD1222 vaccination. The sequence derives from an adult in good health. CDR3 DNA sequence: TGTGCCAGCAGCCAAAGGGGGCTAGCGGGAAGAAAGAGGTGGGCAGATACGCAGTATTTT. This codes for CASSQRGLAGRKRWADTQYF.